Below, 7 T cell receptor beta chains from the same sample are listed, as sequenced in a study of cytomegalovirus exposure and HLA in healthy donors. The PCR contained 60 Vbeta and 13 Jbeta primers. This table comes from immunoSEQ multiplex PCR, and its TCRdb copy is limited to in-frame clones, with some not included. The sample holds 150,000 to 200,000 clones, approximately 81% seen once. The sequenced sample was PBMCs. The receptors shown here come from a man aged 45 to 65 in good health and CMV-seropositive.

In its sample, this clone was seen a few times. DNA of the CDR3: TGCGCCAGCAGCCCGCTAGCGGGAAGCACAGATACGCAGTATTTT. Encoded protein: CASSPLAGSTDTQYF. The chain has TRBV4-3 and TRBJ2-3; 9 nucleotides align to TRBD2. The germline V gene encodes CDR1 LGHNA and CDR2 YSLEER. The V and J ends lost 4 bases and 0 bases, in that order; junction bases with no gene match: 2. The CDR3 runs to 15 residues.

This chain connects TRBV27 to TRBJ2-7; 8 positions agree with TRBD2. The CDR3 sequence is 18 residues long. With V trimmed by 0 bases and J by 4 bases, 14 bases remained unmatched. The germline V gene has CDR1 MNHEY and CDR2 SMNVEV (reference sequence). The CDR3 sequence is CASSLSASGRWSRYEQYF. The CDR3 DNA sequence: TGTGCCAGCAGTTTATCGGCCAGCGGGAGATGGAGTAGGTACGAGCAGTACTTC.

The J gene is TRBJ2-7, the V gene TRBV4-2; 8 nucleotides agree with TRBD2. Germline CDR1 and CDR2: LGHNA and YNFKEQ. This CDR3 contains 15 residues. V gave up 0 bases and J gave up 4 bases; unmatched junction bases: 5. The CDR3 nucleotides read TGTGCCAGCAGCCAAGATAAGGGCGGGGGGTACGAGCAGTACTTC. Its protein is CASSQDKGGGYEQYF.

This clone was recorded a few times. V and J are TRBV5-1 and TRBJ2-5; a weak D match, TRBD2 (5 bases). V was trimmed by 0 bases and J by 2 bases, leaving 8 bases between them. The CDR3 is 14 residues long. Germline V gene sequence: CDR1 SGHRS, CDR2 YFSETQ. The CDR3: CASSLVGVQETQYF. CDR3 sequence (DNA): TGCGCCAGCAGCTTGGTGGGAGTTCAAGAGACCCAGTACTTC. Complete variable domain (other parts from reference TRBV5-1 and TRBJ2-5): KAGVTQTPRYLIKTRGQQVTLSCSPISGHRSVSWYQQTPGQGLQFLFEYFSETQRNKGNFPGRFSGRQFSNSRSEMNVSTLELGDSALYLCASSLVGVQETQYFGPGTRLLVL.

For the CDR3, the DNA is TGTGCCAGTAGTATGGGACAGCGGGTCAATGAGCAGTTCTTC. Translated: CASSMGQRVNEQFF. The chain combines TRBV19 with TRBJ2-1; D possibly corresponds to TRBD1 (7 bases). The CDR3 totals 14 residues. Trimming took 3 bases from V and 6 from J, leaving 12 bases between them. Germline V gives CDR1 LNHDA, CDR2 SQIVND (reference sequence).

The chain uses TRBV13 and TRBJ2-2; 7 nucleotides line up with TRBD1. In germline, CDR1 is PRHDT, CDR2 FYEKMQ (reference sequence). This CDR3 has 15 residues. Losses at the gene ends were 4 bases for V and 2 bases for J; bases not matched to a gene: 4. In DNA form, the CDR3 reads TGTGCCAGCAGCTCGAGGGGGCAAAACACCGGGGAGCTGTTTTTT. Its protein product is CASSSRGQNTGELFF. The whole variable domain, remainder taken from reference TRBV13 and TRBJ2-2, is AAGVIQSPRHLIKEKRETATLKCYPIPRHDTVYWYQQGPGQDPQFLISFYEKMQSDKGSIPDRFSAQQFSDYHSELNMSSLELGDSALYFCASSSRGQNTGELFFGEGSRLTVL.

The chain couples TRBV7-9 to TRBJ2-1; a weak D match, TRBD2 (5 bases). Between the trimmed V and J ends, which lost 5 bases and 0 bases, there was a span of 17 bases. This CDR3 is 17 amino acids long. Looked up from germline, CDR1 is SEHNR and CDR2 is FQNEAQ (reference sequence). In nucleotides, the CDR3 is TGTGCCAGCAGCCCCAGGAAGCTGGGGAGCTCCTACAATGAGCAGTTCTTC. Translating gives CASSPRKLGSSYNEQFF.